These T cell receptor beta chains were read from a single sample in a study of blood T cell repertoires in COVID-19. Generated by immunoSEQ multiplex PCR, the TCRdb table keeps only in-frame clones and is missing some. Of 250,000 to 300,000 clones listed, 80% to 90% were seen once; the top ten hold 11%. Material for sequencing was peripheral blood. All receptors come from a woman between 65 and 79 years old with acute or convalescent COVID-19. Both conserved end residues are part of each CDR3. The D gene is left open where the match is weak. A clone size is listed for some rows: how often the clone was seen (once, few, many), or a class if it is expanded.

V: TRBV29-1; D: TRBD1; length: 13; J: TRBJ1-1; size: -; CDR3: CSVVQGLNTEAFF; DNA: TGCAGCGTTGTACAGGGGTTGAACACTGAAGCTTTCTTT
V: TRBV6-6; D: -; length: 13; J: TRBJ1-5; size: -; CDR3: CASREEGNQPQHF; DNA: TGTGCCAGCAGGGAAGAGGGCAATCAGCCCCAGCATTTT
V: TRBV7-8; D: -; length: 11; J: TRBJ2-7; size: -; CDR3: CASSSVYEQYF; DNA: TGTGCCAGCAGCTCCGTTTACGAGCAGTACTTC
V: TRBV28; D: -; length: 14; J: TRBJ2-2; size: once; CDR3: CASSFSGGTGELFF; DNA: TGTGCCAGCAGTTTTAGTGGAGGCACCGGGGAGCTGTTTTTT
V: TRBV5-1; D: -; length: 15; J: TRBJ2-5; size: -; CDR3: CASRRGLGLKETQYF; DNA: TGCGCCAGCAGACGGGGTCTTGGGTTGAAAGAGACCCAGTACTTC
V: TRBV5-3; D: -; length: 14; J: TRBJ1-1; size: -; CDR3: CARSFSTMNTEAFF; DNA: TGTGCCAGAAGCTTCAGTACAATGAACACTGAAGCTTTCTTT
V: TRBV5-1; D: TRBD1; length: 13; J: TRBJ1-2; size: -; CDR3: CASGQGGSYGYTF; DNA: TGCGCCAGCGGACAGGGTGGTTCCTATGGCTACACCTTC
V: TRBV9; D: -; length: 13; J: TRBJ1-4; size: -; CDR3: CASSGGSNEKLFF; DNA: TGTGCCAGCAGCGGCGGGTCTAATGAAAAACTGTTTTTT
V: TRBV6-2/TRBV6-3; D: TRBD1; length: 14; J: TRBJ1-2; size: -; CDR3: CASSANGQVHGYTF; DNA: TGTGCCAGCAGCGCCAACGGACAGGTTCATGGCTACACCTTC
V: TRBV5-8; D: TRBD1; length: 14; J: TRBJ2-5; size: -; CDR3: CASNRDRGLETQYF; DNA: TGTGCCAGCAACCGTGACAGGGGGCTAGAGACCCAGTACTTC
V: TRBV18; D: -; length: 14; J: TRBJ1-1; size: once; CDR3: CASSSRGHNTEAFF; DNA: TGTGCCAGCTCGTCCAGGGGCCATAACACTGAAGCTTTCTTT
V: TRBV6-5; D: TRBD1; length: 15; J: TRBJ2-2; size: -; CDR3: CASLRDRGGTGELFF; DNA: TGTGCCAGCCTTCGGGACAGGGGGGGCACCGGGGAGCTGTTTTTT
V: TRBV3-1/TRBV3-2; D: TRBD1; length: 14; J: TRBJ1-6; size: -; CDR3: CASSLGQAKGSLHF; DNA: TGTGCCAGCAGCCTTGGACAGGCAAAGGGGTCCCTCCACTTT
V: TRBV7-9; D: TRBD1; length: 16; J: TRBJ2-6; size: -; CDR3: CASSRDRISGANVLTF; DNA: TGTGCCAGCTCCCGGGACAGGATCTCTGGGGCCAACGTCCTGACTTTC
V: TRBV5-4; D: TRBD2; length: 15; J: TRBJ2-1; size: -; CDR3: CASRGLGGGRDEQFF; DNA: TGTGCCAGCAGGGGTCTGGGCGGGGGGCGCGATGAGCAGTTCTTC
V: TRBV2; D: TRBD2; length: 14; J: TRBJ2-7; size: once; CDR3: CASSDGRGAYEQYF; DNA: TGTGCCAGCAGTGATGGGCGGGGGGCCTACGAGCAGTACTTC
V: TRBV6-5; D: -; length: 15; J: TRBJ2-2; size: -; CDR3: CASNVVRTNTGELFF; DNA: TGTGCCAGCAACGTGGTCAGGACTAACACCGGGGAGCTGTTTTTT
V: TRBV24-1; D: -; length: 13; J: TRBJ2-7; size: -; CDR3: CATSDSPQEEQYF; DNA: TGTGCCACCAGTGATTCCCCACAGGAGGAGCAGTACTTC
V: TRBV6-6; D: -; length: 13; J: TRBJ1-2; size: few; CDR3: CASSPPGAWGYTF; DNA: TGTGCCAGCAGCCCCCCTGGGGCGTGGGGCTACACCTTC
V: TRBV9; D: TRBD2; length: 14; J: TRBJ2-2; size: -; CDR3: CASSAGLAGGELFF; DNA: TGTGCCAGCAGCGCGGGACTAGCGGGCGGGGAGCTGTTTTTT
V: TRBV2; D: -; length: 12; J: TRBJ2-1; size: -; CDR3: CATKSSYNEQFF; DNA: TGTGCCACAAAGAGCTCCTACAATGAGCAGTTCTTC
V: TRBV18; D: TRBD1; length: 14; J: TRBJ1-1; size: -; CDR3: CASSSTRQGEKAFF; DNA: TGTGCCAGCTCAAGTACTAGACAGGGGGAGAAGGCTTTCTTT
V: TRBV25-1; D: -; length: 16; J: TRBJ1-4; size: -; CDR3: CASSDPPGATNEKLFF; DNA: TGTGCCAGCAGTGACCCTCCGGGGGCAACTAATGAAAAACTGTTTTTT
V: TRBV5-3; D: TRBD1; length: 13; J: TRBJ1-1; size: few; CDR3: CARSLPGQVEAFF; DNA: TGTGCCAGAAGCTTGCCGGGACAGGTAGAAGCTTTCTTT
V: TRBV3-1/TRBV3-2; D: -; length: 13; J: TRBJ1-2; size: -; CDR3: CASSQGGVYGYTF; DNA: TGTGCCAGCAGCCAAGGGGGCGTCTATGGCTACACCTTC
V: TRBV28; D: TRBD2; length: 15; J: TRBJ2-7; size: -; CDR3: CASRRTSGAVGEQYF; DNA: TGTGCCAGCAGGCGGACTAGCGGGGCCGTGGGGGAGCAGTACTTC
V: TRBV7-9; D: TRBD1; length: 17; J: TRBJ2-2; size: -; CDR3: CASSLPGQGWFPGELFF; DNA: TGTGCCAGCAGCTTACCCGGACAGGGTTGGTTTCCCGGGGAGCTGTTTTTT
V: TRBV27; D: TRBD1; length: 14; J: TRBJ2-7; size: -; CDR3: CASSPRDRPYEQYF; DNA: TGTGCCAGCAGTCCTCGGGACAGGCCGTACGAGCAGTACTTC
V: TRBV7-2; D: -; length: 15; J: TRBJ2-5; size: -; CDR3: CASSLRPGVGETQYF; DNA: TGTGCCAGCAGCTTACGTCCGGGAGTGGGGGAGACCCAGTACTTC
V: TRBV5-5; D: TRBD2; length: 19; J: TRBJ2-6; size: -; CDR3: CASSPRGGGGRSGANVLTF; DNA: TGTGCCAGCAGCCCCCGGGGAGGCGGGGGGCGTTCTGGGGCCAACGTCCTGACTTTC
V: TRBV5-4; D: -; length: 13; J: TRBJ2-7; size: few; CDR3: CASSQTGIHEQYF; DNA: TGTGCCAGCAGCCAGACAGGAATCCACGAGCAGTACTTC
V: TRBV18; D: -; length: 12; J: TRBJ2-7; size: -; CDR3: CASSRTVNEQYF; DNA: TGTGCCAGCTCAAGGACAGTTAACGAGCAGTACTTC
V: TRBV14; D: TRBD1; length: 16; J: TRBJ2-1; size: -; CDR3: CASSDQGARGYNEQFF; DNA: TGTGCCAGCAGCGACCAGGGGGCAAGGGGCTACAATGAGCAGTTCTTC